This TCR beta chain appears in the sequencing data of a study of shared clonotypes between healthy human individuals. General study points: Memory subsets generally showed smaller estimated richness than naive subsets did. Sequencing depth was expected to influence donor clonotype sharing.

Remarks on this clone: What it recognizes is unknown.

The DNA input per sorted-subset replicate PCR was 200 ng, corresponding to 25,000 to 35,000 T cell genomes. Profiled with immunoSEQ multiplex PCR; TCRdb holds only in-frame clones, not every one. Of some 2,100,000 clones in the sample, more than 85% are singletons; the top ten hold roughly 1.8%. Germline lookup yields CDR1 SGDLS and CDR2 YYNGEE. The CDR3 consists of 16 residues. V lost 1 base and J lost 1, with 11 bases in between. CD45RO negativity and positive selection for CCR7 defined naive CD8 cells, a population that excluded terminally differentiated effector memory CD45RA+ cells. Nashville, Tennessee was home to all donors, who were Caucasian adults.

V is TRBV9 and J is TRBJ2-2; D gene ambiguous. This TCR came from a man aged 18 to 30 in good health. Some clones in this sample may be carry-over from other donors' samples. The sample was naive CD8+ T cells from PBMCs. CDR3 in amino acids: CASSVNLAWNTGELFF. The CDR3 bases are TGTGCCAGCAGCGTAAATCTCGCGTGGAACACCGGGGAGCTGTTTTTT.